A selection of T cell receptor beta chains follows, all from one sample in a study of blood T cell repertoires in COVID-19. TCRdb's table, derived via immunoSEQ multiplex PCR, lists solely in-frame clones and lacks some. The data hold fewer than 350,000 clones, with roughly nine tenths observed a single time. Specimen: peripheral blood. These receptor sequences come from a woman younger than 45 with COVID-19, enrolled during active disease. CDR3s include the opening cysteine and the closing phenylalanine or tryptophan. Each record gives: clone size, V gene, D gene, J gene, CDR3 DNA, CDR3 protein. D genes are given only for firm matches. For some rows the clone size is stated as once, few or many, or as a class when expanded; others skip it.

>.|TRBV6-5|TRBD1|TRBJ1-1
TGTGCCAGCAGTTCGACAGGGTCTGTTGGCAACACTGAAGCTTTCTTT
CASSSTGSVGNTEAFF
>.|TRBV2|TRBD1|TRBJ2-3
TGTGCCAGCAGCGGGACAGGGGTTAGCACAGATACGCAGTATTTT
CASSGTGVSTDTQYF
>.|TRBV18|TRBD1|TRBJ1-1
TGTGCCAGCTCACCACGAACCGGGACAGTGAACACTGAAGCTTTCTTT
CASSPRTGTVNTEAFF
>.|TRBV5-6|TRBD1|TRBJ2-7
TGTGCCAGCAGCTTACAGGGGGCGATGTACGAGCAGTACTTC
CASSLQGAMYEQYF
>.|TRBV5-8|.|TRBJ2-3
TGTGCCAGCAGCCTAGGTCGGAGCTACCTCACAGATACGCAGTATTTT
CASSLGRSYLTDTQYF
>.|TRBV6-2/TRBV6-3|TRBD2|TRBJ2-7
TGTGCCAGCAGTTACAGGGCGGGACTATCCTCCTACGAGCAGTACTTC
CASSYRAGLSSYEQYF
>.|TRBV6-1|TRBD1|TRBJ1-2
TGTGCCAGCAGTGAGGGACCCCCGCTCTCAGCAGGGGGCTATGGCTACACCTTC
CASSEGPPLSAGGYGYTF
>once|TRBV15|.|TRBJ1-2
TGTGCCACCAGCAGGCCCGGAGGGGCCTATGGCTACACCTTC
CATSRPGGAYGYTF
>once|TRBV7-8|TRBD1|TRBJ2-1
TGTGCCAGCAGCTTCGACAGGGCGAATGAGCAGTTCTTC
CASSFDRANEQFF
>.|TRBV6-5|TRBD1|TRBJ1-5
TGTGCCAGCAGCCAAACAGGGGAGGGCAATCAGCCCCAGCATTTT
CASSQTGEGNQPQHF
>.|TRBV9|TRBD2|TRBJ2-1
TGTGCCAGCAGCGTCCTCGGGGGGGCCTACAATGAGCAGTTCTTC
CASSVLGGAYNEQFF
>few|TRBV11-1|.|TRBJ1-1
TGTGCCAGCAGCTTAGACAGGGACACTGAAGCTTTCTTT
CASSLDRDTEAFF
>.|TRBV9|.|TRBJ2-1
TGTGCCAGCAGCCCGTCCTCTAGCGCACGGCAGTTCTTC
CASSPSSSARQFF
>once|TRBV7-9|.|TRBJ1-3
TGTGCCAGCAGCCCTATAGGGGGAATTGGAAACACCATATATTTT
CASSPIGGIGNTIYF
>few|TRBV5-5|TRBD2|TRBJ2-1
TGTGCCAGCAGCCCGGGACTAGCGGGGGGCGGTAATGAGCAGTTCTTC
CASSPGLAGGGNEQFF
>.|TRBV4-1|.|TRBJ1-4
TGCGCCAGCAGCCAAGTGGGGACATTTTATGAAAAACTGTTTTTT
CASSQVGTFYEKLFF
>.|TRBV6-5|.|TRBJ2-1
TGTGCCAGCGAGAGGGATACCTCCTACAATGAGCAGTTCTTC
CASERDTSYNEQFF
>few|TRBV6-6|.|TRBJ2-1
TGTGCCAGCAGTTACTCGAACGGCAATGAGCAGTTCTTC
CASSYSNGNEQFF
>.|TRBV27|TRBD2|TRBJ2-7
TGTGCCAGCAGCTCCGTTACTAGCGGGGTATACGAGCAGTACTTC
CASSSVTSGVYEQYF
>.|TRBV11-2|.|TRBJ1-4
TGTGCCAGCAGCTCCACAGATTTTAATGAAAAACTGTTTTTT
CASSSTDFNEKLFF
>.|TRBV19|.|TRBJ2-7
TGTGCCAGTAGTATAGCCCTCGGTAGTACCTACGAGCAGTACTTC
CASSIALGSTYEQYF
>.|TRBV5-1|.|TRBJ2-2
TGCGCCAGCAGCGCGAACCAGGGCGGCGGGGAGCTGTTTTTT
CASSANQGGGELFF
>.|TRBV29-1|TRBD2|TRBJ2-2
TGCAGCGCGACTAGCAAGGCCGGGGAGCTGTTTTTT
CSATSKAGELFF
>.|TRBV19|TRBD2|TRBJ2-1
TGTGCCAGTAGTCCAACTAGCGGGGGGGCCTTAGGCCAGTTCTTC
CASSPTSGGALGQFF
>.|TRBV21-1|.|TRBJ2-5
TGTGCCAGCAGCAAAGTTCGGGACATACAAGAGACCCAGTACTTC
CASSKVRDIQETQYF
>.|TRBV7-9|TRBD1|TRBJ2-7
TGTGCCAGCAGCTACACAGGGGTCGAGCAGTACTTC
CASSYTGVEQYF
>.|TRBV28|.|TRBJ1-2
TGTGCCAGCAGTTTAGGCAGGGAGGGCTATGGCTACACCTTC
CASSLGREGYGYTF
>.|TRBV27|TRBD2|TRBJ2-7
TGTGCCAGCATGTGGGCCTCCGGGGGGTCAAACTACGAGCAGTACTTC
CASMWASGGSNYEQYF
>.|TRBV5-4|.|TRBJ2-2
TGTGCCAGCAGCGACTCGCACGGGAACACCGGGGAGCTGTTTTTT
CASSDSHGNTGELFF
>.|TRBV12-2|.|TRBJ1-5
TGTGCAAGACCTCTGGGGACAGGGGCGGAATATGGGAGCAATCAGCCCCAGCATTTT
CARPLGTGAEYGSNQPQHF
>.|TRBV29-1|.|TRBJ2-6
TGCAGCGTTGAGTTGCGGGTATCTGGGGCCAACGTCCTGACTTTC
CSVELRVSGANVLTF
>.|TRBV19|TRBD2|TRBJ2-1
TGTGCCAGTAGTAACTCACAAGGACTAGCGCTCTACAATGAGCAGTTCTTC
CASSNSQGLALYNEQFF
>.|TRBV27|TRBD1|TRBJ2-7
TGTGCCAGCAGTTGGGCAGGGGGAGCCTACGAGCAGTACTTC
CASSWAGGAYEQYF
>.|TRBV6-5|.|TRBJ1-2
TGTGCCAGCAGTTACTATGGGGAGGTTAACTATGGCTACACCTTC
CASSYYGEVNYGYTF
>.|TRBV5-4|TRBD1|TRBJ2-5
TGTGCCAGCAGCCGTGGACAGGGAAGATCAGAGACCCAGTACTTC
CASSRGQGRSETQYF
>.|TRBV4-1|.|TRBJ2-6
TGCGCCAGCAGCCAAGATCAAGAGATCTCTGGGGCCAACGTCCTGACTTTC
CASSQDQEISGANVLTF
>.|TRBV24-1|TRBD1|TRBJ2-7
TGTGCCACCATGGCCGGACAGGGGTTCTACGAGCAGTACTTC
CATMAGQGFYEQYF
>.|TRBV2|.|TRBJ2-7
TGTGCCGGGGCCGGGACTGTTTCCTACGAGCAGTACTTC
CAGAGTVSYEQYF
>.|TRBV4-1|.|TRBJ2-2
TGCGCCAGCAGCCAAGTCTATGGAGCCGGGGAGCTGTTTTTT
CASSQVYGAGELFF
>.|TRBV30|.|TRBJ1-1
TGTGCCCGCAGGGGTAATGGGAACACTGAAGCTTTCTTT
CARRGNGNTEAFF
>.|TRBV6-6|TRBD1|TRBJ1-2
TGTGCCAGCACATCCGGGACAGGGACCAACTATGGCTACACCTTC
CASTSGTGTNYGYTF
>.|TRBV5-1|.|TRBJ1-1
TGCGCCAGCAGCTTGGTTTCGGGGGACACTGAAGCTTTCTTT
CASSLVSGDTEAFF
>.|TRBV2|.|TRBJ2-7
TGTGCCAGCGGCAGTGCCGCCTACGAGCAGTACTTC
CASGSAAYEQYF
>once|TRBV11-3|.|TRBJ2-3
TGTGCCAGCAGCTTTGCGGGTGGCACAGATACGCAGTATTTT
CASSFAGGTDTQYF
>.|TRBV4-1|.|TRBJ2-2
TGCGCCAGCAGCCTGGATAGGGGGGGCGGGGAGCTGTTTTTT
CASSLDRGGGELFF
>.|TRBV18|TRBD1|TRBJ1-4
TGTGCCAGCTCGGCCGGGACAGTTAATGAAAAACTGTTTTTT
CASSAGTVNEKLFF
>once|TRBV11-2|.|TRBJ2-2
TGTGCCAGCAGCTTAGATTGGACTATGGCCGGGGAGCTGTTTTTT
CASSLDWTMAGELFF
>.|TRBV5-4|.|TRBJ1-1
TGTGCCAGCAGCCCCCTCTCGGTGACAGGTCACACTGAAGCTTTCTTT
CASSPLSVTGHTEAFF
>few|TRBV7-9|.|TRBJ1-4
TGTGCCAGCAGCTACGGACACCTCGAGAGGGAAAAACTGTTTTTT
CASSYGHLEREKLFF
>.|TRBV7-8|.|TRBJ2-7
TGTGCCAGCAGCTTAGAACAGAGCTACGAGCAGTACTTC
CASSLEQSYEQYF
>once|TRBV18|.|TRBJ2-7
TGTGCCAGCTCACCAGCGGGGGCCTCCTACGAGCAGTACTTC
CASSPAGASYEQYF